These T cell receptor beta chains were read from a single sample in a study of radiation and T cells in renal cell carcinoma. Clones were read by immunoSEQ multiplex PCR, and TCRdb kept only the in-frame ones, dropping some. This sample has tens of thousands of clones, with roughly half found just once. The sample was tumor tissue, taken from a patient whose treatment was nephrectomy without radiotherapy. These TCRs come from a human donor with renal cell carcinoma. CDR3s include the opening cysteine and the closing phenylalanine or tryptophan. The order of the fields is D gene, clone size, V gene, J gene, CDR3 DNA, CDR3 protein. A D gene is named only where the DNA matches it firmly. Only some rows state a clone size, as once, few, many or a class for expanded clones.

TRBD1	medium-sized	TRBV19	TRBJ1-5	TGTGCCAGTAGTCTTCCGACAGGGGGCTCGGGCAATCAGCCCCAGCATTTT	CASSLPTGGSGNQPQHF
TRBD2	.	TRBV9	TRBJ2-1	TGTGCCAGCAGCGTAGATCTAGCGGGGTTGTACAATGAGCAGTTCTTC	CASSVDLAGLYNEQFF
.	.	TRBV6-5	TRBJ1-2	TGTGCCAGCAGTTCATACACCGAACGCCCCTATGGCTACACCTTC	CASSSYTERPYGYTF
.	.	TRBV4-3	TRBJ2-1	TGCGCCAGCAGCCAAGCTGTCGGGGATTCCTACAATGAGCAGTTCTTC	CASSQAVGDSYNEQFF
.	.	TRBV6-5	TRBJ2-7	TGTGCCACCCTGAATCTGGGACTGCCCAACGAGCAGTACTTC	CATLNLGLPNEQYF
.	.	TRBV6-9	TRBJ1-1	TGTGCCAGCAGTTCAGCGGGGGGCACTGAAGCTTTCTTT	CASSSAGGTEAFF
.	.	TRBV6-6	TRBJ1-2	TGTGCCAGCAGCAAGGGTTTCGGCTATGGCTACACCTTC	CASSKGFGYGYTF
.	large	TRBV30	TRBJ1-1	TGTGCCTGGAGTAGGGGTGTGAACACTGAAGCTTTCTTT	CAWSRGVNTEAFF
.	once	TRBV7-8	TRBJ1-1	TGTGCCAGCAGCTACACTATTTTCGGGGTCACTGAAGCTTTCTTT	CASSYTIFGVTEAFF
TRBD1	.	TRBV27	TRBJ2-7	TGTGCCAGCAAATACACTCTAGGGACAGCGGCCTACGAGCAGTACTTC	CASKYTLGTAAYEQYF
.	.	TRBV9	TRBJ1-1	TGTGCCAGCAGCGTTCGACAGCAAGACACTGAAGCTTTCTTT	CASSVRQQDTEAFF
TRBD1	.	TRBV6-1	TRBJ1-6	TGTGCCAGCAGTGGACAGGGCCGATCGCGTAATTCACCCCTCCACTTT	CASSGQGRSRNSPLHF
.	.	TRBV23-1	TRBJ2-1	TGCGCCAGCAGTCAAGGAAAACGAGACAATGAGCAGTTCTTC	CASSQGKRDNEQFF
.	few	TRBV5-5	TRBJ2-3	TGTGCCAGCAGCTGGGATACGGCCTCAGATACGCAGTATTTT	CASSWDTASDTQYF
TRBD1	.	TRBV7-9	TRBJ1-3	TGTGCCAGCAGCCGAGACAGGGTTGGTGGAAACACCATATATTTT	CASSRDRVGGNTIYF
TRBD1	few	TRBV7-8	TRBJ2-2	TGTGCCAGCAGCTTCCGGACAGGCCCCACCGGGGAGCTGTTTTTT	CASSFRTGPTGELFF
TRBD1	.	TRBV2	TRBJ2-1	TGTGCCAGCCGGGGTGGCAGGGGGATATACAATGAGCAGTTCTTC	CASRGGRGIYNEQFF
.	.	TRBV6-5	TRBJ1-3	TGTGCCAGCAGTTTAGGGGAGCCGGGAAACACCATATATTTT	CASSLGEPGNTIYF
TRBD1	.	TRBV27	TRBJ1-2	TGTGCCAGCAGTTTGACAGGGACACATGGCTACACCTTC	CASSLTGTHGYTF
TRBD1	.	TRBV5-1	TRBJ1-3	TGCGCCAGCAGCGAGGGGGCAGCTGGAAACACCATATATTTT	CASSEGAAGNTIYF
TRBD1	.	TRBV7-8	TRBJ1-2	TGTGCCAGCAGCTACTCCGGGACAGACTATGGCTACACCTTC	CASSYSGTDYGYTF
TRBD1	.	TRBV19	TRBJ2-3	TGTGCCAGTAGTTTTCGACAGGGCCTCACAGATACGCAGTATTTT	CASSFRQGLTDTQYF
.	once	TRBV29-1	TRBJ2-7	TGCAGCGTTGGTTCGGGACAAGCCTACGAGCAGTACTTC	CSVGSGQAYEQYF
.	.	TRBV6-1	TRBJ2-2	TGTGCCAGCAGTGAAATGGCAGGGAGAACCGGGGAGCTGTTTTTT	CASSEMAGRTGELFF
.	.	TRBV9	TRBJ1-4	TGTGCCAGCAGCGCCCGGGACGTTCCTAGGGCTAATGAAAAACTGTTTTTT	CASSARDVPRANEKLFF
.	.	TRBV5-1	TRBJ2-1	TGCGCCAGCAGCTTGGGGACACTGACCCTCAACAATGAGCAGTTCTTC	CASSLGTLTLNNEQFF
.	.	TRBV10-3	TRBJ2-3	TGTGCCACAACAGGGACTAGCACAGATACGCAGTATTTT	CATTGTSTDTQYF
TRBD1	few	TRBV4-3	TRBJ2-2	TGCGCCAGCAGCCAAGTCAGGGGGCAGAACACCGGGGAGCTGTTTTTT	CASSQVRGQNTGELFF
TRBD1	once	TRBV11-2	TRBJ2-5	TGTGCCAGCAGCTTAGACAACAGGGGTACGGAGACCCAGTACTTC	CASSLDNRGTETQYF
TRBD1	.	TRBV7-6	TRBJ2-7	TGTGCCAGCAGCTTAGCGTTGGCAGGGGGCGACTACGAGCAGTACTTC	CASSLALAGGDYEQYF
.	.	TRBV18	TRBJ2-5	TGTGCCAGCTCACCTGGGAGACCGAAAGCAGAGACCCAGTACTTC	CASSPGRPKAETQYF
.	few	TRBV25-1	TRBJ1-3	TGTGCCAGTCACGGGGACACCATATATTTT	CASHGDTIYF
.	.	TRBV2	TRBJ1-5	TGTGCCAGCAGTGAACTCTACAGGGATCAGCCCCAGCATTTT	CASSELYRDQPQHF
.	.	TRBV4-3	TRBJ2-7	TGCGCCAGCAGCCAAGATCTACTCGTAGAAGAGCAGTACTTC	CASSQDLLVEEQYF
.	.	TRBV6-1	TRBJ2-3	TGTGCCAGCAGTGTGGTGGGGGCCGAAGCCGCGGGTACGCAGTATTTT	CASSVVGAEAAGTQYF
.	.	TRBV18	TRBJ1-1	TGTGCCAGCTCACCACGTACAGAGATGAACACTGAAGCTTTCTTT	CASSPRTEMNTEAFF
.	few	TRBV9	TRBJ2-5	TGTGCCAGCAGCCATCGCCTTTCGGGGGGCAACGCCCCAGAGACCCAGTACTTC	CASSHRLSGGNAPETQYF
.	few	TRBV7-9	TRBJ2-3	TGTGCCAGCAGACCGGGACTCGGTGGGGGACTGGGTGGAACAGATACGCAGTATTTT	CASRPGLGGGLGGTDTQYF
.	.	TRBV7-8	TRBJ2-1	TGTGCCAGCAGCCCCGCGGGTGGATGGTACAATGAGCAGTTCTTC	CASSPAGGWYNEQFF